This T cell receptor beta chain was sequenced for a study of shared clonotypes between healthy human individuals. The CDR3 is made up of 14 amino acids. V shed 4 bases and J shed 2 bases, with 13 bases lying between them. The germline V gene has CDR1 SGDLS and CDR2 YYNGEE. Of note for this clone: Its antigen is not identified.

Study findings and constraints: The sampled material consisted only of blood, and tissue repertoires are likely to differ.

CD45RO-negative cells were positively selected for CCR7, leaving out terminally differentiated effector memory CD45RA+ cells. The assay was immunoSEQ multiplex PCR, and TCRdb's table has in-frame clones only and misses some. The sample records roughly 770,000 clones, around 96% being singletons. This sequence originates from a man younger than 40 in good health. The sample taken for sequencing was naive CD8+ T cells sorted from blood. V gene TRBV9 combines with J gene TRBJ2-7; D gene unclear. The CDR3 here is CASSPDSFPYEQYF. The CDR3, as DNA: TGTGCCAGCAGCCCAGACTCGTTTCCCTACGAGCAGTACTTC.